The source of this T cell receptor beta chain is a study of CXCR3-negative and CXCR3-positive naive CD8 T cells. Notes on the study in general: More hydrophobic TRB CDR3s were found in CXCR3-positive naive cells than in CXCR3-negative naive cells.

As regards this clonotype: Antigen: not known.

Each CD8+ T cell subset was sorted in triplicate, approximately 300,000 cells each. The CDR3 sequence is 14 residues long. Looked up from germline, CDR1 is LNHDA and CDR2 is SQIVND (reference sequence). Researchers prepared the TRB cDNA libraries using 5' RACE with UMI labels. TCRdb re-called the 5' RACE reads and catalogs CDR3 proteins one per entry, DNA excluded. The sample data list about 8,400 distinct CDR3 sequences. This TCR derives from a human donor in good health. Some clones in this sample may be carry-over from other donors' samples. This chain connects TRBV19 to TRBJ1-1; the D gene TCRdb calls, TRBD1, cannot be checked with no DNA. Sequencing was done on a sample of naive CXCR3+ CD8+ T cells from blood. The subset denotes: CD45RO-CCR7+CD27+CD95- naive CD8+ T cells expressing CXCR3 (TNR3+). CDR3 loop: CASSIRGMNTEAFF.